This TCR beta chain was identified in a study of beta chain features in type 1 diabetes. Study results and limitations: Type 1 diabetes patients had TCRB CDR3s that were shorter (moderately but significantly so) in all four CD4+ subsets.

The CDR3 length is 15 residues. With 0 bases clipped from V and 4 bases from J, the junction kept 4 bases outside the gene matches. Germline-derived CDR1 and CDR2 are SGHDT and YYEEEE. The isolated RNA, all of it, was reverse transcribed, so expressed TCRB transcripts were what got sequenced. Sequencing used immunoSEQ multiplex PCR; TCRdb keeps in-frame clones, though not all of them. The table includes 160,000 or so clones, around 9% detected once. As for this clone: Its antigen is unknown.

The clonotype was recovered from a woman aged 25 to 39 with type 1 diabetes. The V call is TRBV5-6, the J call TRBJ2-5, with 9 bases aligning to TRBD2. Specimen: central memory CD4+ T cells from blood. The DNA of the CDR3 is TGTGCCAGCAGCTTGGTAGCGGGAGCTCGAGAGACCCAGTACTTC. Translating gives CASSLVAGARETQYF. Drawing the rest from reference TRBV5-6 and TRBJ2-5, the complete variable domain is DAGVTQSPTHLIKTRGQQVTLRCSPKSGHDTVSWYQQALGQGPQFIFQYYEEEERQRGNFPDRFSGHQFPNYSSELNVNALLLGDSALYLCASSLVAGARETQYFGPGTRLLVL.